These T cell receptor beta chains were read from a single sample in a study of T cell responses to AZD1222 COVID-19 vaccine. Profiled with immunoSEQ multiplex PCR; TCRdb holds only in-frame clones, not every one. The profile covers some 200,000 clones, with 90% to 95% appearing a single time and 3.5% to 4.5% taken by the ten largest. This material consisted of peripheral blood, taken on day 0 of AZD1222 vaccination. The origin of the receptors is an adult in good health. The conserved cysteine and the conserved F or W are not part of the CDR3 here. Each record gives: V gene, CDR3 protein.

>TRBV7-2
ASSLAGGGELF
>TRBV7-2
ASSFGGGRETQY
>TRBV11-3
ASGKGVGNIQY
>TRBV15
ATSTHTQRDQPQH
>TRBV11-2
ASSLGVGNEAF
>TRBV11-2
ASSSPRRGIYGYT
>TRBV29-1
SVDVGGRGTEAF
>TRBV6-5
ASSYSLGDPRPQH
>TRBV5-1
ASSADRVNTEAF
>TRBV6-5
ASGIEGLNTEAF
>TRBV7-9
ASSGGFRTDTQY
>TRBV19
ASIGPEQGRVWAGELF
>TRBV5-1
ASSLTRSSYNSPLH
>TRBV7-9
ASSPRQGDKGEAF
>TRBV7-2
ASSFAGNGAYGYT
>TRBV12-5
ASGTSGGGEKLF
>TRBV18
ASAGQDNSPLH
>TRBV30
AWTLDSPGGAF
>TRBV10-1
ASSTPVNTGELF
>TRBV7-9
ASSPYGDRQMNTEAF
>TRBV24-1
ATSERTTSRPQH
>TRBV19
ASSSGAIYEQY
>TRBV20-1
SADPGDGYT
>TRBV5-5
ASSLTSGRAYEQY
>TRBV19
ASSLNGGYAAGNTIY
>TRBV3-1/TRBV3-2
ASSQGVPYEQY
>TRBV15
ATSQNNEQF
>TRBV5-1
ASRYDAAVPYEQY
>TRBV7-9
ASGSEPGLARNTQY
>TRBV9
ASSVGRTPQLAF
>TRBV19
ASNEKFAEQF
>TRBV6-4
ASSPAGDANNEQF
>TRBV5-5
ASSPARGSLSYEQY
>TRBV10-2
ASKTDRVGNTIY
>TRBV24-1
ATSTAGGRAGELF
>TRBV6-1
ASSEDHTQY
>TRBV28
ASSLTGGAYDQPQH
>TRBV11-2
ASSPGLAGPDNEQF
>TRBV15
ATSRGGGGGADTQY
>TRBV30
AWSVVREVKLF
>TRBV2
ASSPFGQGGSPLH
>TRBV10-3
ATPGTSGNTIY
>TRBV4-2
ASRDRGSSPLH
>TRBV10-3
AITSEGANTEAF
>TRBV10-3
AISVVEGGEGEQY